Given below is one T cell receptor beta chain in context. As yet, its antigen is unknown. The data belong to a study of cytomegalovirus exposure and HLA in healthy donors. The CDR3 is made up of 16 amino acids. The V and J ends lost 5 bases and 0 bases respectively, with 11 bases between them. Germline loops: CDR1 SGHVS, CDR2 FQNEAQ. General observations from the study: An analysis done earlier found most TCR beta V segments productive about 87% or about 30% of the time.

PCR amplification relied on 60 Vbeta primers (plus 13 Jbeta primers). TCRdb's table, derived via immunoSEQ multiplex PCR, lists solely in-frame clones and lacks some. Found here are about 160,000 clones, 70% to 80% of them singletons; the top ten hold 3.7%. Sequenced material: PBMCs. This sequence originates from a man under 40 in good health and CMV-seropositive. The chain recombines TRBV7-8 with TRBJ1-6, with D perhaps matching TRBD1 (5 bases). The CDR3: CASSGDLSSYNSPLHF. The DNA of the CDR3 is TGTGCCAGCAGCGGGGACTTGAGCTCCTATAATTCACCCCTCCACTTT.